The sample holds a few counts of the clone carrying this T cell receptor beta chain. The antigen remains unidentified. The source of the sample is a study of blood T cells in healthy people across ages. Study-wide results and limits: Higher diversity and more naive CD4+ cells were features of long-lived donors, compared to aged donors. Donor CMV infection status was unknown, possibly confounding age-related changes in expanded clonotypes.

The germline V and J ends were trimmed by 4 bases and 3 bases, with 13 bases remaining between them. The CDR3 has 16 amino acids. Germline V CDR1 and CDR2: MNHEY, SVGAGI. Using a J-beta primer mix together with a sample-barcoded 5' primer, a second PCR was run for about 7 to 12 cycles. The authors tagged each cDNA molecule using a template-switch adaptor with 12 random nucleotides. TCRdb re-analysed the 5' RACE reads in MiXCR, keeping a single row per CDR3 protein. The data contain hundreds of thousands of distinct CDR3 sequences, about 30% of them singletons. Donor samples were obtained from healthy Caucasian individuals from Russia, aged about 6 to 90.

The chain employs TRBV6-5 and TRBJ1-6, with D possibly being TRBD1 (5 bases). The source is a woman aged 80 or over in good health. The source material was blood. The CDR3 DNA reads TGTGCCAGCAGTTCCCCGGCAGGGAGCTATAATTCACCCCTCCACTTT. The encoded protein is CASSSPAGSYNSPLHF.